The source of this T cell receptor (beta chain) is a study of blood T cell repertoires in COVID-19. Study in general: Donors in the United States, Italy and Spain gave samples during acute or convalescent COVID-19. Nucleic acid was either cDNA or gDNA, and it came from T cells, B-cell-depleted T cells, or PBMCs.

The CDR3 sequence is 14 residues long. The V and J ends lost 2 bases and 3 bases respectively, with 10 bases between them. Germline CDR1 is SGHAT and CDR2 is FQNNGV. As processed by the authors: Reference gene primer amplification gave estimated nucleated cell counts. Only in-frame clones appear in the TCRdb table, and some are missing; sequencing was by immunoSEQ multiplex PCR. The DNA gave D and trimming, while V, J and clone size come from that table. The sample yields approximately 150,000 clones, about three quarters seen once. This sequence was found in a man between 45 and 60 years old with acute or convalescent COVID-19. The specimen sequenced was peripheral blood. This rearrangement joins TRBV11-2 to TRBJ1-1; D possibly corresponds to TRBD1 (5 bases). In DNA form, the CDR3 reads TGTGCCAGCAGCTTATTGACAGTCCACACTGAAGCTTTCTTT. The encoded protein is CASSLLTVHTEAFF.